This T cell receptor (beta chain) was recorded in a study of tissue T cells after allogeneic stem cell transplantation. The protocol was immunoSEQ multiplex PCR, while the TCRdb copy is restricted to in-frame clones and leaves out a portion. This sample has fewer than 7,500 clones, with 45% to 65% found just once. Time point: mouse harvest day 7 after allogeneic transplant. Tail vein injection delivered 10^7 T-cell-depleted bone marrow cells and 10^6 splenic CD5+ T cells. Tissues came from B6→BALB/c major-mismatch GVHD mice at day 7 or 14. The CDR3 spans 14 residues. V shed 3 bases and J shed 5 bases, with 12 bases lying between them. The germline V gene has CDR1 SNHLY and CDR2 FYNGKV (reference sequence). A word on this clone: The germline and genes are mouse ones. The sequenced fragment ends 1 residue before the CDR3 boundary, so the rest is inferred from the germline J gene.

Material for sequencing was gut tissue. The chain combines TRBV3 with TRBJ2-4; a possible D gene is TRBD2 (5 bases). This clonotype was sampled from a female BALB/c mouse given C57BL/6 T cells with graft-versus-host disease after an allogeneic hematopoietic cell transplant. The sequenced CDR3 bases are TGTGCCAGCAGCTTCCCCGGACTAAGAAACACCTTGTAC. Translated, it gives CASSFPGLRNTLY. The entire CDR3 protein reads CASSFPGLRNTLYF.